This TCR beta chain was identified in a study of vaccination and CD4 T cells after COVID-19. The table lists this clonotype with a few counts. The antigen is unknown. Broader study findings: Median reactive clonotypes, those recognizing SARS-CoV-2, rose from around 21 to 38, not significantly.

Scientists ran DNA taken from cultured CD4+ T cells through the Oncomine TCR Beta short-read assay for sequencing. In TCRdb, the PCR reads were re-called with MiXCR into one record per CDR3 protein. The sample includes about 23,000 distinct CDR3 sequences, over 40% of them seen just once. This sample's time point: late sampling 161 to 241 days after vaccination in three convalescent patients. The treatment was: approximately 9-day PBMC culture with coronavirus spike peptide pools or control peptides (ViraFEST assay). The source of this sequence is a human donor who had recovered from COVID-19. The sample here was CD4+ T cells from blood, cultured in vitro, taken about 7 months after SARS-CoV-2 vaccination.

The CDR3 nucleotides read TGTGCCAGCAGCTTAGGGTCTAGGGGGGATACGCAGTATTTT. Protein product: CASSLGSRGDTQYF. The chain employs TRBV7-3 and TRBJ2-3, with a weak D call TRBD1 (6 bases). Deletions cut 2 bases from V and 6 bases from J, with 12 bases between. The CDR3 is made up of 14 amino acids. Germline V gene lookup returns CDR1 SGHTA and CDR2 FQGTGA.